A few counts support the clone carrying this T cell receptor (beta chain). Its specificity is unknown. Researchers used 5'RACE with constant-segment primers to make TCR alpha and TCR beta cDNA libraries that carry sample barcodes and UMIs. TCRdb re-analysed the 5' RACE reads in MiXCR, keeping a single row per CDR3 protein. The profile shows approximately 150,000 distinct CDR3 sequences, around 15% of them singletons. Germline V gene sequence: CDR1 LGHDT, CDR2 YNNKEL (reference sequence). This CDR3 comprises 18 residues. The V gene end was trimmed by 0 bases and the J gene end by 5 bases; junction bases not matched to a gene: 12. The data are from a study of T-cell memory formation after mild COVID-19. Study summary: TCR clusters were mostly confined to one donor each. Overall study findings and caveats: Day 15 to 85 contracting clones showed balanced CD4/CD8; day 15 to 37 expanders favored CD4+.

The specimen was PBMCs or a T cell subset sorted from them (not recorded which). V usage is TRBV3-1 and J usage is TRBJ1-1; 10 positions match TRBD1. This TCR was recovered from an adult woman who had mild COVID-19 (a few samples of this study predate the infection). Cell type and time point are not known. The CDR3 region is CASSQDWGPGQGWTEAFF. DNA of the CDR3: TGTGCCAGCAGCCAAGATTGGGGCCCGGGACAGGGGTGGACTGAAGCTTTCTTT.